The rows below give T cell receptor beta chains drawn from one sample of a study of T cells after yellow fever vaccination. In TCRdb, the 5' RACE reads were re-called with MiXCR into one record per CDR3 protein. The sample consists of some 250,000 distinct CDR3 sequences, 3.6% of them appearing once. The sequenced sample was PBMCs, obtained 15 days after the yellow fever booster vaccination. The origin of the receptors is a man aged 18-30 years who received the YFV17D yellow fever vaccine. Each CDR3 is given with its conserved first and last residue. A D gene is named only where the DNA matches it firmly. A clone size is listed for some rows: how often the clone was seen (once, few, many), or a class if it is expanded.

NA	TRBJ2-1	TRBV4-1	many	CASSQDEGIMTGSKGQFF	TGCGCCAGCAGCCAAGACGAGGGGATTATGACGGGCTCCAAGGGGCAGTTCTTC
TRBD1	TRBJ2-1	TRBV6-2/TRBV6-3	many	CASTPRDRGYNEQFF	TGTGCCAGCACCCCCCGGGACAGGGGATACAATGAGCAGTTCTTC
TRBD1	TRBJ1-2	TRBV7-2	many	CASSLFMGQGAKGYTF	TGTGCCAGCAGCTTATTTATGGGGCAGGGGGCGAAAGGCTACACCTTC
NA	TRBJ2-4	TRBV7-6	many	CASSPGWGAKNIQYF	TGTGCCAGCAGCCCCGGGTGGGGAGCCAAAAACATTCAGTACTTC
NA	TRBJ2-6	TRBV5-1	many	CASSLGTAGANVLTF	TGCGCCAGCAGCTTGGGAACGGCTGGGGCCAACGTCCTGACTTTC
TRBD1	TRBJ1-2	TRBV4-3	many	CASSQDRTGPYYGYTF	TGCGCCAGCAGCCAAGATCGGACAGGGCCTTACTATGGCTACACCTTC
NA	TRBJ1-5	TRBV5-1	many	CASSSSGGRNQPQHF	TGCGCCAGCAGCTCCAGTGGGGGACGGAATCAGCCCCAGCATTTT
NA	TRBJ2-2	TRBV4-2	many	CASSSRDENTGELFF	TGTGCCAGCAGCTCGCGGGACGAAAACACCGGGGAGCTGTTTTTT
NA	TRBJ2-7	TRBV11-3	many	CASSSQPLRGPYHEQYF	TGTGCCAGCAGCTCCCAGCCATTGAGAGGCCCCTACCACGAGCAGTACTTC
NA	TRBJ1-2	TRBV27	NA	CASSSYYRDGLYGYTF	TGTGCCAGCAGTTCCTACTACCGGGACGGCCTCTATGGCTACACCTTC
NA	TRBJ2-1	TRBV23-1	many	CASWPAEGGYHNEQFF	TGCGCCAGCTGGCCGGCCGAAGGGGGTTACCACAATGAGCAGTTCTTC
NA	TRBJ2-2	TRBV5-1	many	CASSLARQSTGELFF	TGCGCCAGCAGCTTGGCACGACAGAGCACCGGGGAGCTGTTTTTT
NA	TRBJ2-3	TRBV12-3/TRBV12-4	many	CASRSDRPPSTDTQYF	TGTGCCAGCAGGTCAGACAGGCCACCTAGCACAGATACGCAGTATTTT
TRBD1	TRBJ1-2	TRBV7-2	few	CASSLGGADYGYTF	TGTGCCAGCAGCCTAGGGGGCGCAGATTATGGCTACACCTTC
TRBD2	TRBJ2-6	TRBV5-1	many	CASSPTSGAAGANVLTF	TGCGCCAGCAGCCCGACTAGCGGGGCGGCTGGGGCCAACGTCCTGACTTTC
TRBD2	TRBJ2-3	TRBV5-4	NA	CASSSGVAGGRKDTQYF	TGTGCCAGCAGCTCCGGGGTAGCGGGGGGGCGAAAAGATACGCAGTATTTT
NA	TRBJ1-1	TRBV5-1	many	CASSLGWVTEAFF	TGCGCCAGCAGCTTGGGGTGGGTCACTGAAGCTTTCTTT
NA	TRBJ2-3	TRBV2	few	CASSAGQWEGDTQYF	TGTGCCAGCAGTGCAGGACAGTGGGAGGGAGATACGCAGTATTTT
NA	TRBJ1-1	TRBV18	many	CASSPSVTGHGDTEAFF	TGTGCCAGCTCACCATCGGTGACAGGCCACGGGGACACTGAAGCTTTCTTT
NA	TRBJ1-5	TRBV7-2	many	CASSSFLVGQPQHF	TGTGCCAGCAGCTCCTTCCTGGTGGGGCAGCCCCAGCATTTT
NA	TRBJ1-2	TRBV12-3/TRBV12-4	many	CASSLRRKDYGYTF	TGTGCCAGCAGTTTACGGAGAAAGGACTATGGCTACACCTTC
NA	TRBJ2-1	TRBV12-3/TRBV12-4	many	CASSPRESNNEQFF	TGTGCCAGCAGCCCCAGGGAATCTAACAATGAGCAGTTCTTC
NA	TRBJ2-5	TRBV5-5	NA	CASSYGRASWETQYF	TGTGCCAGCAGCTATGGACGGGCCTCCTGGGAGACCCAGTACTTC
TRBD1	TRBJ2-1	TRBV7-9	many	CASSTGTGRGDEQFF	TGTGCCAGCAGCACCGGGACAGGGAGAGGAGATGAGCAGTTCTTC
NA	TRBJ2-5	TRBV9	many	CASSVGDETQYF	TGTGCCAGCAGCGTAGGGGATGAGACCCAGTACTTC
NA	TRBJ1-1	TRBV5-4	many	CASSFRGATEAFF	TGTGCCAGCAGCTTCCGGGGAGCAACTGAAGCTTTCTTT
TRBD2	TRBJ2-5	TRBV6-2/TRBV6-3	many	CASIKSGGHQQETQYF	TGTGCCAGCATCAAAAGCGGGGGGCATCAACAAGAGACCCAGTACTTC
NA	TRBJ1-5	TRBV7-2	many	CASSLTVNQPQHF	TGCGCCAGCAGCTTAACAGTGAACCAGCCCCAGCATTTT
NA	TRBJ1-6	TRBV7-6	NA	CASSSRPLSSYNSPLHF	TGTGCCAGCAGCTCCCGCCCCCTGAGCTCCTATAATTCACCCCTCCACTTT
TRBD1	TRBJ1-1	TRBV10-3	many	CAISEDRGRLLNTEAFF	TGTGCCATCAGCGAAGACAGGGGGAGACTTTTGAACACTGAAGCTTTCTTT
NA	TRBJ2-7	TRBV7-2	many	CASSSYPIAREQYF	TGTGCCAGCAGCTCCTACCCTATAGCGCGGGAGCAGTACTTC
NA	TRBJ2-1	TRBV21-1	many	CASSKGPRRGGQRSEQFF	TGTGCCAGCAGCAAGGGCCCGCGACGGGGGGGGCAACGGAGCGAGCAGTTCTTC